The TCR beta chain described here comes from a study of brain T cells in children with intractable seizures. Germline CDR1 reads SEHNR; CDR2 reads FQNEAQ (reference sequence). Trimming cost V 4 bases and J 5 bases; bases outside gene matches: 3. The CDR3 spans 14 residues. This clone was counted a few times. Produced via immunoSEQ multiplex PCR; TCRdb's table is partial and in-frame only. The data show just under 65,000 clones, roughly 95% seen once. The chain combines TRBV7-9 with TRBJ2-2; TRBD2 agrees at 8 bases. The sample consisted of peripheral blood, taken at surgery. This receptor was identified in a boy in the first two years of life with focal cortical dysplasia and intractable seizures. The CDR3 here is CASSWREVTGELFF. DNA for the CDR3: TGTGCCAGCAGCTGGCGGGAGGTTACCGGGGAGCTGTTTTTT. The full variable domain, in which reference TRBV7-9 and TRBJ2-2 provide the parts outside the CDR3, is DTGVSQNPRHKITKRGQNVTFRCDPISEHNRLYWYRQTLGQGPEFLTYFQNEAQLEKSRLLSDRFSAERPKGSFSTLEIQRTEQGDSAMYLCASSWREVTGELFFGEGSRLTVL.